This TCR beta chain was identified in a study of blood T cells in healthy people across ages. V gave up 5 bases and J gave up 8 bases, with 10 bases separating them. This CDR3 is 12 amino acids long. Germline V gives CDR1 SGHTA, CDR2 FQGNSA. Overall study results and limits: Long-lived donors exceeded aged donors in naive CD4+ cells and diversity. As age increased, TCR beta diversity per million T cells fell in a roughly linear fashion.

Then a second PCR, running about 7 to 11 cycles, was carried out with a sample-barcoded 5' primer and a J-beta primer mix. Each cDNA molecule, via a template-switch adaptor with 12 random nucleotides, was tagged. The yield of each sample was at least 3 million CDR3-containing paired-end reads. One entry per CDR3 protein, called by TCRdb with MiXCR from the 5' RACE reads. Of 700,000 or so distinct CDR3 sequences listed, about 20% were seen once; the top ten hold 22%. There are a few counts of this clonotype. The antigen remains unidentified. The sequenced material came from blood. V usage is TRBV7-2 and J usage is TRBJ2-1, with a possible D match to TRBD1 (5 bases). The source is a man between 65 and 79 years old in good health. CDR3 in amino acids: CASSPQQDEQFF. The DNA of the CDR3 is TGTGCCAGCAGCCCCCAACAGGATGAGCAGTTCTTC. Full variable domain (outside the CDR3, taken from reference TRBV7-2 and TRBJ2-1): GAGVSQSPSNKVTEKGKDVELRCDPISGHTALYWYRQSLGQGLEFLIYFQGNSAPDKSGLPSDRFSAERTGGSVSTLTIQRTQQEDSAVYLCASSPQQDEQFFGPGTRLTVL.